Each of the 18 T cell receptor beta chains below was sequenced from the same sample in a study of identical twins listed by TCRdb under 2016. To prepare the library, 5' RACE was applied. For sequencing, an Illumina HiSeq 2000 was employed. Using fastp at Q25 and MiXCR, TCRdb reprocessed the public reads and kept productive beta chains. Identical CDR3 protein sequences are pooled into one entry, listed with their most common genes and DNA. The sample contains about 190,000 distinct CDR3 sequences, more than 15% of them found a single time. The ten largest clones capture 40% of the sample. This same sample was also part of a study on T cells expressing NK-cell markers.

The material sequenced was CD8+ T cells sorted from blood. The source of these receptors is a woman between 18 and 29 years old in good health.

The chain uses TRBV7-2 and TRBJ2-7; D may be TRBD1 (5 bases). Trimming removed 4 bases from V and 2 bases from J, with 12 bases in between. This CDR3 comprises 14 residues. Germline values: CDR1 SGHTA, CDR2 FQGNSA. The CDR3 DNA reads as TGTGCCAGCAGCTCTCCAGGGATTGCCTACGAGCAGTACTTC. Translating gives CASSSPGIAYEQYF. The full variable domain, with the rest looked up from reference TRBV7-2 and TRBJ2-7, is GAGVSQSPSNKVTEKGKDVELRCDPISGHTALYWYRQSLGQGLEFLIYFQGNSAPDKSGLPSDRFSAERTGGSVSTLTIQRTQQEDSAVYLCASSSPGIAYEQYFGPGTRLTVT.

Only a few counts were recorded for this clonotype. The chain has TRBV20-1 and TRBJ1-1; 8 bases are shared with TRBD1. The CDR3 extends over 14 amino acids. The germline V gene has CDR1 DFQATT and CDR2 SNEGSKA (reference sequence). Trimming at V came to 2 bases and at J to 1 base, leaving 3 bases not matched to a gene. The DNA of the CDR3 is TGCAGTGCTAGAAATGACAGGGGGAACACTGAAGCTTTCTTT. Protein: CSARNDRGNTEAFF.

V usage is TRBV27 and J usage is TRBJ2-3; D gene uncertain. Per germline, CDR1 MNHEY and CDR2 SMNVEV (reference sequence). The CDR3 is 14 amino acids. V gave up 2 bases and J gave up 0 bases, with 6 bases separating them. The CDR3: CASSLPDSTDTQYF. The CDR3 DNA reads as TGTGCCAGCAGTTTACCCGACAGCACAGATACGCAGTATTTT.

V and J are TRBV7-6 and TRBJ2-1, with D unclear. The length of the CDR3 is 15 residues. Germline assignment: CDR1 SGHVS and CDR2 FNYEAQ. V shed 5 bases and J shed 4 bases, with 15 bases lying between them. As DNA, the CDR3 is TGTGCCAGCAGCCCATGGGTGGGTTTTTACAATGAGCAGTTCTTC. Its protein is CASSPWVGFYNEQFF. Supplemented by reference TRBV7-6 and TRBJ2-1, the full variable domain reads GAGVSQSPRYKVTKRGQDVALRCDPISGHVSLYWYRQALGQGPEFLTYFNYEAQQDKSGLPNDRFSAERPEGSISTLTIQRTEQRDSAMYRCASSPWVGFYNEQFFGPGTRLTVL.

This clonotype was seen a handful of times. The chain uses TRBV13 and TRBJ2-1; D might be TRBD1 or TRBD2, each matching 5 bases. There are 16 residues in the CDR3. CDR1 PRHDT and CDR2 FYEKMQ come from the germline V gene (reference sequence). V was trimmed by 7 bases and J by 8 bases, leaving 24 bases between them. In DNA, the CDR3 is TGTGCCAGCACTGCTCGAGGGACCACCTTCAGCGATGAGCAGTTCTTC. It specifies CASTARGTTFSDEQFF.

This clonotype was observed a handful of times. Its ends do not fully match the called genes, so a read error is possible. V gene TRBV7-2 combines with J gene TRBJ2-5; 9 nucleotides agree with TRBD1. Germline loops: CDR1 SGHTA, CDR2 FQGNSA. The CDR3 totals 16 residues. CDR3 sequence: CASSVANRGPGETQYF. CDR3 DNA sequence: TGTGCCAGCAGCGTAGCTAACAGGGGGCCGGGAGAGACCCAGTACTTC.

CDR3 nucleotide sequence: TGCGCCAGCAGCCAAGAGTACATTACGTACGAGCAGTACTTC. Residues: CASSQEYITYEQYF. This chain links TRBV4-1 with TRBJ2-7, with D unclear. Per germline, CDR1 MGHRA and CDR2 YSYEKL. With 0 bases removed from V and 4 bases from J, the gap between germline ends came to 10 bases. CDR3 size: 14 residues.

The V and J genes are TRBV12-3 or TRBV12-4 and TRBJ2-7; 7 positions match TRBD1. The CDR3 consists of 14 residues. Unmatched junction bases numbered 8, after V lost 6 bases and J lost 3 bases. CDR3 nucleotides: TGTGCCAGCAGCCCACAGGGGCGCAGCTACGAGCAGTACTTC. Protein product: CASSPQGRSYEQYF.

The CDR3 nucleotides read TGTGCCAGCAGCTTAGTTTTAGGGACAGCCAATTCACCCCTCCACTTT. The encoded protein is CASSLVLGTANSPLHF. This rearrangement joins TRBV7-8 to TRBJ1-6; TRBD1 matches at 7 bases. Germline CDR1 is SGHVS and CDR2 is FQNEAQ. J lost 7 bases, V lost 1 base, and 7 bases had no gene match. This CDR3 is 16 amino acids long. The full variable domain, completed using reference TRBV7-8 and TRBJ1-6, is GAGVSQSPRYKVAKRGQDVALRCDPISGHVSLFWYQQALGQGPEFLTYFQNEAQLDKSGLPSDRFFAERPEGSVSTLKIQRTQQEDSAVYLCASSLVLGTANSPLHFGNGTRLTVT.

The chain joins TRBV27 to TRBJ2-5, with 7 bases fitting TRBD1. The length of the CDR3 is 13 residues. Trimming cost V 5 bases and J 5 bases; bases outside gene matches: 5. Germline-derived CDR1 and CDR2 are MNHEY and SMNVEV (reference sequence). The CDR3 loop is CASSQTGVETQYF. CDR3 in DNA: TGTGCCAGCAGTCAAACAGGGGTGGAGACCCAGTACTTC.

DNA of the CDR3: TGTGCCAGTTCTAACAGGTTCCGCGGGGCAGATACGCAGTATTTT. As protein: CASSNRFRGADTQYF. J is TRBJ2-3 and V is TRBV12-3 or TRBV12-4; tentative D call: TRBD2 (6 bases). The V and J ends lost 9 bases and 4 bases respectively, with 20 bases between them. The CDR3 loop spans 15 amino acids.

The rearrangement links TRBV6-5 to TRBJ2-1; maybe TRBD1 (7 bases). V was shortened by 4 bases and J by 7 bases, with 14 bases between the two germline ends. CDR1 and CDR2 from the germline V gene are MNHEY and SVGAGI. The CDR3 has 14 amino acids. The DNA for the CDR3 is TGTGCCAGCAGTTTTCTGCAGGGGGGAAATGAGCAGTTCTTC. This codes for CASSFLQGGNEQFF.

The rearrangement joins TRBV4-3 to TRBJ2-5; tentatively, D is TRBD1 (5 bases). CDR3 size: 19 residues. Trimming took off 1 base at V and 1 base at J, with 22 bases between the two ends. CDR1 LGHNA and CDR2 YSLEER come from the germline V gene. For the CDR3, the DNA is TGCGCCAGCAGCCAAGCTCCCCCCGAAGCAGGGTATACCCAAGAGACCCAGTACTTC. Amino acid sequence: CASSQAPPEAGYTQETQYF.

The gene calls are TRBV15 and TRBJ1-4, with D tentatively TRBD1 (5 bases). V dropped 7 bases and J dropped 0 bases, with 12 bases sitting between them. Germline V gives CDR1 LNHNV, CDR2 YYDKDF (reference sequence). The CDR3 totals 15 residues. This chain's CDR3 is CATNERGSTNEKLFF. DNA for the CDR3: TGTGCCACCAACGAAAGGGGTTCAACTAATGAAAAACTGTTTTTT.

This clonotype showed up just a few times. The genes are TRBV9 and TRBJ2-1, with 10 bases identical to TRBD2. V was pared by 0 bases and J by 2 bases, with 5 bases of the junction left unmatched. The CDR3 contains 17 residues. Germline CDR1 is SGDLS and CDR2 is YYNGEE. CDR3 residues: CASSVATGLAAYNEQFF. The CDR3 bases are TGTGCCAGCAGCGTAGCTACCGGACTAGCGGCCTACAATGAGCAGTTCTTC.

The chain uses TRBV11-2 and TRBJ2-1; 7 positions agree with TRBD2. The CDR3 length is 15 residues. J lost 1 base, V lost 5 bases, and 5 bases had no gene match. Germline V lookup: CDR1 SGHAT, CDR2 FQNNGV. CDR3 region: CASSRNGGSYNEQFF. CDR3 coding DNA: TGTGCCAGCAGCCGCAACGGGGGGTCCTACAATGAGCAGTTCTTC. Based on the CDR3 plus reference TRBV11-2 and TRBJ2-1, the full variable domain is EAGVAQSPRYKIIEKRQSVAFWCNPISGHATLYWYQQILGQGPKLLIQFQNNGVVDDSQLPKDRFSAERLKGVDSTLKIQPAKLEDSAVYLCASSRNGGSYNEQFFGPGTRLTVL.

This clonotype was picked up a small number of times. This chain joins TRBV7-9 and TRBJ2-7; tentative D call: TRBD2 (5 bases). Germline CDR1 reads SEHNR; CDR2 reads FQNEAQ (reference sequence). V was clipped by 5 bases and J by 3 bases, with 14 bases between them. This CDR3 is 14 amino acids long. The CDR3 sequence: CASSESTRGYEQYF. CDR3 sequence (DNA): TGTGCCAGCAGCGAATCGACCCGGGGCTACGAGCAGTACTTC.

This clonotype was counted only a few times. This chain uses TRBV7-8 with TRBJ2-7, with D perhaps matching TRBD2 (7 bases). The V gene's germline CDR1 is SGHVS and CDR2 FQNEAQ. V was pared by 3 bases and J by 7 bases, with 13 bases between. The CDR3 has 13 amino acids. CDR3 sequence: CASSLGGLGEQYF. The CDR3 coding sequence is TGTGCCAGCAGCTTGGGGGGGCTAGGAGAGCAGTACTTC.